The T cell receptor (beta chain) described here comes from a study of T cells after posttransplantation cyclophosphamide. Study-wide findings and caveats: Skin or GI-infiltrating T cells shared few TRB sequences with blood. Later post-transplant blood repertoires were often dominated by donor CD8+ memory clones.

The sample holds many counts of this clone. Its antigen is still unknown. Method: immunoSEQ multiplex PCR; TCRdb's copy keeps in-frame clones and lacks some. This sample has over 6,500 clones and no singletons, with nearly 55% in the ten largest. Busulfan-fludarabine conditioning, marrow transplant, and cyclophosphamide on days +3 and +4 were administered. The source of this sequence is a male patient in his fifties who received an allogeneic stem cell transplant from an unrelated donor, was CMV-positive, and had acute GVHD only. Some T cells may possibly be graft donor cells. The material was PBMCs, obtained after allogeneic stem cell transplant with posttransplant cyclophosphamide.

In nucleotides, the CDR3 is TGTGCCACCAGCAGAGATGGGGCCCCGGCCGCATACGAGCAGTACTTC. It specifies CATSRDGAPAAYEQYF. The chain couples TRBV15 to TRBJ2-7; perhaps TRBD1 as D (5 bases). Per the germline V gene, CDR1 is LNHNV and CDR2 is YYDKDF (reference sequence). The V end was cut by 0 bases, the J end by 4 bases, with 16 bases between. CDR3 length: 16 amino acids.